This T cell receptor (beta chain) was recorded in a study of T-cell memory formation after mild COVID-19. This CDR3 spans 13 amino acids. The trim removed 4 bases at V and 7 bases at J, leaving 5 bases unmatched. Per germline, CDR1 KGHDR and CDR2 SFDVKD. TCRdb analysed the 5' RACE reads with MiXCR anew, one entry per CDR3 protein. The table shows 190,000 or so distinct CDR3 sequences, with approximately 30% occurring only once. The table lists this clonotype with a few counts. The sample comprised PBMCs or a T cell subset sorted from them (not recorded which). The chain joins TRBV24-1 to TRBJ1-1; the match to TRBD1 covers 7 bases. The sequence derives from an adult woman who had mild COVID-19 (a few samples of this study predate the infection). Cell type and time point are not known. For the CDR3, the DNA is TGTGCCACCAGTGACCCCGACAGGGTTGAAGCTTTCTTT. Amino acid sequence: CATSDPDRVEAFF.